The present T cell receptor beta chain was sequenced within a study of CD8 T cells in Susac syndrome. Findings and limits, study-wide: The CD4+ T cell repertoires of Susac syndrome were found to show no clonal expansion.

The RNA input was 0.5 to 1 ug, and it was reverse transcribed with random hexamers. From the immunoSEQ multiplex PCR reads, TCRdb called clonotypes with MiXCR, one entry per CDR3 protein. The table has under 200,000 distinct CDR3 sequences, roughly 95% seen once. TCR beta sequencing was performed on blood CD8+ and CD4+ T cells. Diagnostic criteria for definite or probable disease, in their recently defined form, were met by the patients with Susac syndrome. While CD8+ and CD4+ T cells were isolated negatively, TEMRA cells were enriched by FACS. To note about this clonotype: The antigen is unknown.

The CDR3 runs 14 residues. Trimming cost V 2 bases and J 8 bases, with 10 bases left between them. The V gene's germline CDR1 is MNHEY and CDR2 SMNVEV (reference sequence). The material sequenced was CD4+ T cells from PBMCs. The clonotype originates from a human donor with Susac syndrome. V is TRBV27 and J is TRBJ1-6; D gene uncertain. The CDR3 DNA sequence: TGTGCCAGCAGTTTAAGGGTTGTGGATTCACCCCTCCACTTT. This sequence encodes CASSLRVVDSPLHF.